A selection of T cell receptor beta chains follows, all from one sample in a study of cytomegalovirus exposure and HLA in healthy donors. Generated by immunoSEQ multiplex PCR, the TCRdb table keeps only in-frame clones and is missing some. Of more than 300,000 clones listed, more than 80% are singletons. Sequencing input: PBMCs. Receptor source: a woman aged 18-35 years in good health and CMV-seronegative. Both conserved end residues are part of each CDR3. The order of the fields is J gene, D gene, clone size, V gene, CDR3 DNA, CDR3 protein. The D gene is left open where the match is weak. Not every row has a clone size; where given, it reads once, few, many or a size class.

TRBJ1-1 | - | - | TRBV30 | TGTGCCTGGACCCGGGGGGCCGGGGATGAAGCTTTCTTT | CAWTRGAGDEAFF
TRBJ1-2 | - | - | TRBV7-9 | TGTGCCAGCAGCCTCGACACCTCCAGTGGGGGCTACACCTTC | CASSLDTSSGGYTF
TRBJ2-7 | TRBD2 | - | TRBV7-9 | TGTGCCAGCAGCTCCGGACTAGCGGGAGGGCCGAATTACTACGAGCAGTACTTC | CASSSGLAGGPNYYEQYF
TRBJ1-1 | - | - | TRBV5-1 | TGCGCCAGCAGCGCCAAGGGGGGGGCGCATAATGAAGCTTTCTTT | CASSAKGGAHNEAFF
TRBJ2-5 | - | - | TRBV7-9 | TGTGCCAGCAGCCCCGCCTTGGGGGGGGCCAAAGAGACCCAGTACTTC | CASSPALGGAKETQYF
TRBJ1-1 | TRBD1 | once | TRBV5-1 | TGCGCCAGCAGCCCTTCGGGACAGGGGGCTTTTGGGTACACTGAAGCTTTCTTT | CASSPSGQGAFGYTEAFF
TRBJ2-6 | - | few | TRBV6-1 | TGTGCCAGCAGTGAACCAAGAGGGGGACCCTCCTCTGGGGCCAACGTCCTGACTTTC | CASSEPRGGPSSGANVLTF
TRBJ2-7 | TRBD1 | - | TRBV7-2 | TGTGCCAGCAGCTTTCCAGGGGGTGCGCAGTACTTC | CASSFPGGAQYF
TRBJ2-1 | TRBD1 | - | TRBV7-9 | TGTGCCAGCAGCTTACCCGGGACAGGGAGCTCCTACAATGAGCAGTTCTTC | CASSLPGTGSSYNEQFF
TRBJ1-1 | TRBD1 | few | TRBV13 | TGTGCCAGCAGCCTGGACAGGGGATTGAGCACTGAAGCTTTCTTT | CASSLDRGLSTEAFF
TRBJ2-2 | TRBD1 | - | TRBV28 | TGTGCCAGCAGAGTAACGACAGGGCGACGGAACACCGGGGAGCTGTTTTTT | CASRVTTGRRNTGELFF
TRBJ1-1 | - | - | TRBV7-9 | TGTGCCAGCAGCTTGAGTAGGGGAAACACTGAAGCTTTCTTT | CASSLSRGNTEAFF
TRBJ2-2 | - | few | TRBV28 | TGTGCCAGCTGGCCGAGGGCGAACACCGGGGAGCTGTTTTTT | CASWPRANTGELFF
TRBJ2-5 | - | - | TRBV11-3 | TGTGCCAGCAGCCCAGCACGGGGGGAGACCCAGTACTTC | CASSPARGETQYF
TRBJ1-3 | - | - | TRBV2 | TGTGCCAGCAGGAGGGGACTGCTTTCTACTGGAAACACCATATATTTT | CASRRGLLSTGNTIYF
TRBJ2-1 | TRBD1 | - | TRBV5-1 | TGCGCCAGCAGCAGCCCGGGACAGGGGACCCTAAGCTCCTACAATGAGCAGTTCTTC | CASSSPGQGTLSSYNEQFF
TRBJ2-7 | TRBD1 | - | TRBV6-5 | TGTGCCAGTGCTAGGGGGCGCAGCGAGCAGTACTTC | CASARGRSEQYF
TRBJ2-7 | - | - | TRBV6-1 | TGTGCCAGCAGTGATCTCGGACAGATCTACGAGCAGTACTTC | CASSDLGQIYEQYF
TRBJ2-7 | TRBD2 | once | TRBV30 | TGTGCCTGGTCGGGACTAGCGGGAGCCTACGAGCAGTACTTC | CAWSGLAGAYEQYF
TRBJ1-4 | - | - | TRBV28 | TGTGCCAGCAGTATGGGCCCCATTGCAAATGAAAAACTGTTTTTT | CASSMGPIANEKLFF
TRBJ2-7 | TRBD1 | - | TRBV6-5 | TGTGCCAGCAGTTACGCATCAGACAGGGCCTACGAGCAGTACTTC | CASSYASDRAYEQYF
TRBJ2-1 | TRBD2 | - | TRBV23-1 | TGCGCCAGCAGTCAAACTAGCGGGGGGTATCAGTTCTTC | CASSQTSGGYQFF
TRBJ2-1 | TRBD2 | - | TRBV13 | TGTGCCAGCGGGGTAGGCGGGGGGGCCTACAATGAGCAGTTCTTC | CASGVGGGAYNEQFF
TRBJ1-5 | TRBD1 | once | TRBV18 | TGTGCCAGCTCACCAGGGGACAGGGGCCCGAATCAGCCCCAGCATTTT | CASSPGDRGPNQPQHF
TRBJ1-2 | TRBD1 | - | TRBV5-1 | TGCGCCAGCAGCCCGAGACAGGGCCCTAACTATGGCTACACCTTC | CASSPRQGPNYGYTF
TRBJ2-3 | - | - | TRBV6-5 | TGTGCCAGCAGTTCTAGCACAGATACGCAGTATTTT | CASSSSTDTQYF
TRBJ2-7 | TRBD1 | - | TRBV27 | TGTGCCAGCAGCATTGGACAGGGGCCCTACGAGCAGTACTTC | CASSIGQGPYEQYF
TRBJ2-7 | TRBD1 | - | TRBV11-2 | TGTGCCAGCAGTCCGGACAGGGCGAGGGAGCAGTACTTC | CASSPDRAREQYF
TRBJ2-7 | TRBD2 | - | TRBV28 | TGTGCCAGCAGTTTTGAGGCTAGCGGGGGCTACGAGCAGTACTTC | CASSFEASGGYEQYF
TRBJ1-5 | TRBD1 | few | TRBV28 | TGTGCCACTCAATCGACAGGGAATCAGCCCCAGCATTTT | CATQSTGNQPQHF
TRBJ1-2 | - | - | TRBV14 | TGTGCCAGCAGCCCGGGTGTGACGACCCCCTATGGCTACACCTTC | CASSPGVTTPYGYTF
TRBJ2-5 | - | once | TRBV5-3 | TGTGCCAGGCCCTTGGAACAGGCACAAGAGACCCAGTACTTC | CARPLEQAQETQYF
TRBJ1-1 | TRBD1 | - | TRBV10-1 | TGCGCCAGCAGTGACCGAGGACAGGGACGGAGGAATACTGAAGCTTTCTTT | CASSDRGQGRRNTEAFF
TRBJ2-7 | - | - | TRBV27 | TGTGCCAGCAGTCCAAAAACAGGGACCTACGAGCAGTACTTC | CASSPKTGTYEQYF
TRBJ2-1 | - | - | TRBV15 | TGTGCCACCAGCGTGCCGCAACAGGGCCTTAACTACAATGAGCAGTTCTTC | CATSVPQQGLNYNEQFF
TRBJ2-7 | TRBD2 | - | TRBV10-2 | TGCGCCAGCAGTGAGGGACTAGCGGGAGGGCCCTACGAGCAGTACTTC | CASSEGLAGGPYEQYF
TRBJ2-3 | TRBD2 | - | TRBV5-1 | TGCGCCAGCAGCTTGGGGCGGGGGGCTCTAGATACGCAGTATTTT | CASSLGRGALDTQYF
TRBJ2-2 | - | - | TRBV30 | TGTGCCTGGAGTGGGGCCACCGGGGAGCTGTTTTTT | CAWSGATGELFF
TRBJ2-3 | TRBD2 | - | TRBV7-3 | TGTGCCAGCAGCTTAGGGACTAGCGGGAGTGTAGATACGCAGTATTTT | CASSLGTSGSVDTQYF
TRBJ2-5 | TRBD1 | - | TRBV7-2 | TGTGCCAGCCAGGGGACAGAAGAGACCCAGTACTTC | CASQGTEETQYF
TRBJ1-4 | - | - | TRBV28 | TGTGCCAGCAGTTTACCAACCGACAGAACTAATGAAAAACTGTTTTTT | CASSLPTDRTNEKLFF
TRBJ1-2 | TRBD1 | - | TRBV29-1 | TGCAGCGTTGAGAAGACAGGGGAGAATGGCTACACCTTC | CSVEKTGENGYTF
TRBJ2-2 | - | - | TRBV6-1 | TGTGCCAGCAGGGAACCAGGGGAAAGGAACACCGGGGAGCTGTTTTTT | CASREPGERNTGELFF
TRBJ1-6 | - | - | TRBV19 | TGTGCCAGTAGTAATGCCTTTGGGAGTTCACCCCTCCACTTT | CASSNAFGSSPLHF
TRBJ1-4 | - | - | TRBV5-1 | TGCGCCAGCAGCTTGGGGGTAGGGGATAATGAAAAACTGTTTTTT | CASSLGVGDNEKLFF
TRBJ2-3 | - | once | TRBV9 | TGTGCCAGCAGCGTAGGAAGTCGGTTGGCAGATACGCAGTATTTT | CASSVGSRLADTQYF
TRBJ2-2 | TRBD2 | - | TRBV7-9 | TGTGCCAGCTTACTAGCGGGAGTATTGGGGGAGCTGTTTTTT | CASLLAGVLGELFF
TRBJ1-2 | - | - | TRBV5-4 | TGTGCCAGCAGCTCCTTCACACCCGACTATGGCTACACCTTC | CASSSFTPDYGYTF
TRBJ1-1 | TRBD1 | - | TRBV14 | TGTGCCAGCAGCCAAGGCGTATACAGGGGTGAAGCTTTCTTT | CASSQGVYRGEAFF
TRBJ2-5 | - | - | TRBV15 | TGTGCCACCAGCAGAGAAATTCCCCGAGAGACCCAGTACTTC | CATSREIPRETQYF
TRBJ2-1 | TRBD2 | - | TRBV5-4 | TGTGCCAGCAGCTTGGCCGGGACTAGTGATGAGCAGTTCTTC | CASSLAGTSDEQFF
TRBJ1-1 | - | many | TRBV15 | TGTGCCACCAGCGCCTACCCCCCCCCAGGGATTGAAGCTTTCTTT | CATSAYPPPGIEAFF
TRBJ2-7 | TRBD1 | - | TRBV4-1 | TGCGCCAGCAGCCAAGATCCCAAGACAGGGGGCTACGAGCAGTACTTC | CASSQDPKTGGYEQYF
TRBJ2-7 | TRBD2 | once | TRBV30 | TGTGCCTGGAGTGATCTAGCGGGGAAGTACGAGCAGTACTTC | CAWSDLAGKYEQYF